Detailed here is one T cell receptor (beta chain). No antigen is known for it. In germline, CDR1 is SGHNT, CDR2 YENEEA. The V and J ends lost 5 bases and 2 bases respectively, with 8 bases between them. The CDR3 spans 13 residues. Expressed TCRB transcripts were sequenced after all isolated RNA was converted to cDNA. Generated by immunoSEQ multiplex PCR, the TCRdb table keeps only in-frame clones and is missing some. The repertoire holds about 700,000 clones, around an eighth seen once, with 0.02% to 0.025% in the top ten. This record comes from a study of beta chain features in type 1 diabetes. General study results and limits: Type 1 diabetes patients had moderately but significantly shorter TCRB CDR3s in all four CD4+ subsets.

The sample consisted of naive CD4+ T cells from blood. This chain connects TRBV11-3 to TRBJ2-3; maybe TRBD2 (5 bases). The sequence was obtained from a young man with type 1 diabetes. The CDR3 coding sequence is TGTGCCAGCAGCCTCGGGAACACAGATACGCAGTATTTT. This encodes CASSLGNTDTQYF.